A single sample gave rise to the 14 T cell receptor beta chains below, sequenced in a study of T cells after somatic rescue of genetic block. TCRdb's table, derived via immunoSEQ multiplex PCR, lists solely in-frame clones and lacks some. The sample has fewer than 150,000 clones, 80% to 95% seen once. Input material: peripheral blood mononuclear cells (PBMCs). Every receptor here comes from a woman aged 18-29 years.

This clone has a single count. The rearrangement joins TRBV5-1 to TRBJ2-2; 8 bases match TRBD1. Per germline, CDR1 SGHRS and CDR2 YFSETQ. V was pared by 4 bases and J by 4 bases, with 6 bases of the junction left unmatched. The CDR3 covers 15 residues. The DNA of the CDR3 is TGCGCCAGCAGCACTGGACAGGGCGGCACCGGGGAGCTGTTTTTT. Translation gives CASSTGQGGTGELFF.

This chain uses TRBV18 with TRBJ2-2, with 10 bases that match TRBD1. With V trimmed by 4 bases and J by 1 base, 3 bases remained unmatched. CDR3 length: 16 amino acids. The germline V gene has CDR1 KGHSH and CDR2 LQKENI. The CDR3 protein is CASSLGTGENTGELFF. The CDR3 DNA follows: TGTGCCAGCTCACTTGGGACAGGGGAGAACACCGGGGAGCTGTTTTTT.

The rearrangement links TRBV6-5 to TRBJ2-7; D unclear. CDR1 is MNHEY and CDR2 is SVGAGI in the germline V gene. The CDR3 extends over 16 amino acids. V was trimmed by 0 bases and J by 2 bases, leaving 14 bases between them. DNA of the CDR3: TGTGCCAGCAGTTACTCTGTTATAGGTATAACCTACGAGCAGTACTTC. This translates into CASSYSVIGITYEQYF.

V and J are TRBV4-1 and TRBJ2-6; the D is unclear. This CDR3 has 17 amino acids. Germline CDR1 and CDR2: MGHRA and YSYEKL. V was trimmed by 1 base and J by 0 bases, leaving 10 bases between them. The CDR3 DNA sequence: TGCGCCAGCAGCCAAGGCTCAGTGAGCTCTGGGGCCAACGTCCTGACTTTC. It encodes CASSQGSVSSGANVLTF.

The chain joins TRBV7-2 to TRBJ2-1, with 8 bases lining up with TRBD1. The CDR3 spans 14 residues. CDR1 is SGHTA and CDR2 is FQGNSA in the germline V gene. V shed 8 bases and J 8 bases; nucleotides not matched to a gene: 11. DNA of the CDR3: TGTGCCAGCTCCCAGGGACAGGTCATCGATGAGCAGTTCTTC. It codes for CASSQGQVIDEQFF.

CDR3 DNA: TGTGCCAGTAGTATGACAGGGGGAGGACAAGAGACCCAGTACTTC. This encodes CASSMTGGGQETQYF. The chain joins TRBV19 to TRBJ2-5; TRBD1 agrees at 9 bases. Unmatched junction bases numbered 4, after V lost 3 bases and J lost 2 bases. Germline CDR1 is LNHDA and CDR2 is SQIVND (reference sequence). There are 15 residues in the CDR3.

The chain links TRBV18 to TRBJ2-1; D unresolved. The CDR3 contains 12 residues. Germline CDR1 reads KGHSH; CDR2 reads LQKENI. V was shortened by 2 bases and J by 5 bases, with 4 bases between the two germline ends. CDR3 in amino acids: CASSPTNNEQFF. The CDR3, as DNA: TGTGCCAGCTCACCAACAAACAATGAGCAGTTCTTC.

The J gene is TRBJ2-1, the V gene TRBV5-1; D remains unclear. CDR3 length: 16 amino acids. Germline CDR1 SGHRS, CDR2 YFSETQ. Trimming shortened V by 0 bases and J by 7 bases, and 17 bases separated the two germline ends. CDR3 nucleotide sequence: TGCGCCAGCAGCTTGGCGGCCCTAGTGGAGACGAATGAGCAGTTCTTC. Encoded protein: CASSLAALVETNEQFF.

V is TRBV7-9 and J is TRBJ2-3; 7 bases fit TRBD1. V gave up 4 bases and J gave up 1 base; unmatched junction bases: 5. Germline V gene data show CDR1 as SEHNR and CDR2 as FQNEAQ (reference sequence). The CDR3 is made up of 15 amino acids. CDR3 sequence (DNA): TGTGCCAGCAGCTCCGCCGGGACAGGCACAGATACGCAGTATTTT. It translates to CASSSAGTGTDTQYF.

The table lists this clone with a few counts. V usage is TRBV5-6 and J usage is TRBJ1-6, with D perhaps matching TRBD1 (6 bases). Germline assignment: CDR1 SGHDT and CDR2 YYEEEE. This CDR3 is 12 amino acids long. V was shortened by 7 bases and J by 10 bases, with 12 bases between the two germline ends. CDR3 protein: CASHRVRSPLHF. The CDR3 DNA follows: TGTGCCAGCCACAGGGTACGGTCACCCCTCCACTTT.

The chain is built from TRBV30 and TRBJ1-3, with TRBD1 as a possible D gene (5 bases). Germline V gene sequence: CDR1 GTSNPN, CDR2 SVGIG (reference sequence). V lost 6 bases and J 2 bases, leaving 14 bases between the germline ends. This CDR3 is built from 14 residues. CDR3 protein: CACTGLGAGNTIYF. CDR3 DNA: TGTGCCTGTACAGGACTAGGCGCTGGAAACACCATATATTTT.

J is TRBJ1-3 and V is TRBV4-2; D is ambiguous. Germline V CDR1 and CDR2: LGHNA, YNFKEQ. The CDR3 runs to 17 residues. With 0 bases removed from V and 0 bases from J, the gap between germline ends came to 12 bases. The CDR3 nucleotides are TGTGCCAGCAGCCAAGATCCCGGCGGAAACTCTGGAAACACCATATATTTT. It encodes CASSQDPGGNSGNTIYF.

The chain couples TRBV6-6 to TRBJ1-1; D gene uncertain. Trimming removed 4 bases at V and 4 bases at J, with 13 bases between. Germline V gene data show CDR1 as MNHNY and CDR2 as SVGAGI (reference sequence). The CDR3 covers 14 residues. CDR3 DNA sequence: TGTGCCAGCAGTTCACGGACGGGGAGCACTGAAGCTTTCTTT. It codes for CASSSRTGSTEAFF.

V usage is TRBV5-4 and J usage is TRBJ1-6; TRBD1 matches at 7 bases. Germline CDR1 is SGHNT and CDR2 is YYREEE (reference sequence). This CDR3 is built from 13 residues. V was pared by 8 bases and J by 7 bases, with 6 bases of the junction left unmatched. CDR3 in amino acids: CASRGQFNSPLHF. The DNA for the CDR3 is TGTGCCAGTCGGGGACAGTTCAATTCACCCCTCCACTTT.